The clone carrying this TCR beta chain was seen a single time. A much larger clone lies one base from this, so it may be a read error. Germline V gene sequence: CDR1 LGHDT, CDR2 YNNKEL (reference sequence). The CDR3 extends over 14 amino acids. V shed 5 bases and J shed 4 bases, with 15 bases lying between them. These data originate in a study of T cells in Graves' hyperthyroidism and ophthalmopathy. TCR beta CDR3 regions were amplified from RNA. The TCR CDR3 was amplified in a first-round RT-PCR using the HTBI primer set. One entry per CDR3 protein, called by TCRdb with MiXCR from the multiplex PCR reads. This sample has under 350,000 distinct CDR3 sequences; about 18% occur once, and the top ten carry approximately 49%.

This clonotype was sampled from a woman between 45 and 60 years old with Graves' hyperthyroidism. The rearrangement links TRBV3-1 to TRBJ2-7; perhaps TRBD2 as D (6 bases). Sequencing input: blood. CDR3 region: CASSSHGSEYEQYV. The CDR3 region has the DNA TGTGCCAGCAGCAGCCACGGGAGTGAGTACGAGCAGTACGTC.